This T cell receptor (beta chain) was recorded in a study of blood T cell repertoires in COVID-19. Study-level information: Some COVID-19 samples were acute and others convalescent; all came from the United States, Italy and Spain. T cells, B-cell-depleted T cells, or PBMCs provided the cDNA or gDNA that served as material.

Unmatched junction bases numbered 5, after V lost 7 bases and J lost 0 bases. The CDR3 is made up of 16 amino acids. In germline, CDR1 is SGHKS, CDR2 YYEKEE (reference sequence). Per the authors' pipeline: Cell counts per sample came from amplifying reference gene primers. TCRdb's table, derived via immunoSEQ multiplex PCR, lists solely in-frame clones and lacks some. V, J and clone size are taken as reported in that table, and D and trimming were inferred from the DNA itself. The table has roughly 100,000 clones, 80% to 90% seen once. The chain is built from TRBV5-5 and TRBJ2-6, with 9 positions matching TRBD1. This clonotype was sampled from a man in his 60s with acute or convalescent COVID-19. Sequencing was done on a sample of peripheral blood. The CDR3 sequence: CASGRDRASGANVLTF. For the CDR3, the DNA is TGTGCCAGCGGTCGGGACAGGGCCTCTGGGGCCAACGTCCTGACTTTC.